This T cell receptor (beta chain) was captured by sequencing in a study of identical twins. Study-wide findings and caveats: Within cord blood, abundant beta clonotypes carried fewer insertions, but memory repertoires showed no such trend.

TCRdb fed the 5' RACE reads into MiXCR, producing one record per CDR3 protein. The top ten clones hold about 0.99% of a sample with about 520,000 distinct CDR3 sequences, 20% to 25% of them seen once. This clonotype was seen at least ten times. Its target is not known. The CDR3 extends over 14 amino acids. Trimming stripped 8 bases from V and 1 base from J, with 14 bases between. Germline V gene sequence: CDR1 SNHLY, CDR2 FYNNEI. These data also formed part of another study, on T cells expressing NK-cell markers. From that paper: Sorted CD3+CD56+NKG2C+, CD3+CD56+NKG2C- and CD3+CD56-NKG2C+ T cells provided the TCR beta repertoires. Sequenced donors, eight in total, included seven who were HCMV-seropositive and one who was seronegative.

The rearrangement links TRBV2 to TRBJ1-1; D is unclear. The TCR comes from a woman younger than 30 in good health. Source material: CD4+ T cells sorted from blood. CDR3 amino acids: CASSLDPKNTEAFF. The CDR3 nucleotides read TGTGCCAGCTCCCTCGACCCCAAGAACACTGAAGCTTTCTTT.